The next 24 T cell receptor beta chains were all read from a single sample in a study of blood T cells in healthy people across ages. Primed by a sample-barcoded 5' primer and a J-beta primer mix, a second PCR proceeded for about 7 to 11 cycles. TCRdb re-called the 5' RACE reads with MiXCR, one entry per CDR3 protein. The table includes fewer than 900,000 distinct CDR3 sequences, 43% detected once. Sequencing input: blood. These receptors all stem from a woman aged 55-70 years in good health.

This chain's CDR3 is CASSPGIDATNEKLFF. In DNA, the CDR3 is TGTGCCAGCAGCCCCGGGATAGATGCAACTAATGAAAAACTGTTTTTT. V is TRBV5-4 and J is TRBJ1-4; D call uncertain. Germline V lookup: CDR1 SGHNT, CDR2 YYREEE (reference sequence). The CDR3 runs 16 residues. Trimming shortened V by 4 bases and J by 0 bases, and 13 bases separated the two germline ends.

The chain employs TRBV4-3 and TRBJ1-5; D is undetermined. In germline, CDR1 is LGHNA, CDR2 YSLEER. V was cut by 1 base and J by 7 bases, with 8 bases left in between. CDR3 size: 13 residues. CDR3: CASSQGVAQPQHF. CDR3 in DNA: TGCGCCAGCAGCCAAGGCGTGGCGCAGCCCCAGCATTTT.

The chain carries TRBV21-1 and TRBJ1-3. TRBV21-1 is flagged as a pseudogene. CDR3 length equals 12 residues. The CDR3 nucleotides are TGTGCCAGCACTCTAACTGGAAACACCATATATTTT. As protein: CASTLTGNTIYF.

This clonotype was counted many times. The chain employs TRBV11-2 and TRBJ1-2; D is unclear. Trimming removed 5 bases at V and 8 bases at J, with 21 bases between. Germline-derived CDR1 and CDR2 are SGHAT and FQNNGV. The CDR3 is 15 amino acids. CDR3 nucleotide sequence: TGTGCCAGCAGCCCCGCCGTCGGACGTTTGGACGGCTACACCTTC. Amino acid sequence: CASSPAVGRLDGYTF.

The V call is TRBV4-1, the J call TRBJ2-1; 11 bases align to TRBD2. The germline V gene has CDR1 MGHRA and CDR2 YSYEKL. The CDR3 runs 16 residues. The ends lost 3 bases at V and 4 bases at J; junction bases unmatched: 5. The CDR3 DNA reads TGCGCCAGCAGCCAGCATGCTAGCGGGGGGTACAATGAGCAGTTCTTC. It specifies CASSQHASGGYNEQFF.

This clonotype was observed at least ten times. The chain is built from TRBV29-1 and TRBJ2-7, with TRBD2 matching over 7 bases. Germline CDR1 SQVTM, CDR2 ANQGSEA. This CDR3 is built from 13 residues. The V segment lost 7 bases and the J segment 6 bases; nucleotides outside the gene matches: 12. Written as DNA, the CDR3 is TGCAGCGGGAGGCAGCGGGAAACAGGCGAGCAGTACTTC. It specifies CSGRQRETGEQYF.

Only a few counts were recorded for this clonotype. The chain couples TRBV7-2 to TRBJ2-3; no firm D call. Trimming left V 1 base short and J 0 bases short, with 5 bases between. CDR1 is SGHTA, CDR2 FQGNSA, per germline. CDR3 length: 14 amino acids. CDR3 region: CASSLVFSTDTQYF. Written as DNA, the CDR3 is TGTGCCAGCAGCTTAGTTTTTAGCACAGATACGCAGTATTTT. Complete variable domain (other parts from reference TRBV7-2 and TRBJ2-3): GAGVSQSPSNKVTEKGKDVELRCDPISGHTALYWYRQSLGQGLEFLIYFQGNSAPDKSGLPSDRFSAERTGGSVSTLTIQRTQQEDSAVYLCASSLVFSTDTQYFGPGTRLTVL.

This clonotype has only a few counts. The chain links TRBV28 to TRBJ2-5, with 9 nucleotides matching TRBD1. CDR3 length equals 15 residues. CDR1 and CDR2 from the germline V gene are MDHEN and SYDVKM. The junction had 5 bases not matched to a gene; V was cut back by 2 bases and J by 4 bases. The CDR3 region is CASSLRGTGRETQYF. The CDR3 DNA is TGTGCCAGCAGTTTAAGAGGGACAGGGAGAGAGACCCAGTACTTC.

This clonotype was seen only once. The rearrangement links TRBV6-1 to TRBJ2-7; 8 bases align to TRBD2. J gave up 3 bases and V 8 bases, and 18 bases lay outside the gene matches. The germline V gene encodes CDR1 MNHNS and CDR2 SASEGT. This CDR3 contains 17 residues. The CDR3, as DNA: TGTGCCAGCCTTAGCGGGACATTTGCGGCAGGCTACTACGAGCAGTACTTC. It codes for CASLSGTFAAGYYEQYF.

The rearrangement joins TRBV15 to TRBJ2-3; 14 bases line up with TRBD2. The germline V gene encodes CDR1 LNHNV and CDR2 YYDKDF (reference sequence). V lost 6 bases, J lost 5 bases, and 10 bases stayed unmatched. The CDR3 loop spans 17 amino acids. As DNA, the CDR3 is TGTGCCACCAGTCGAGGACTAGCGGGGGGACGAGGAGATACGCAGTATTTT. Residues: CATSRGLAGGRGDTQYF.

Note on this clonotype: This sequence may be a read error, since a much larger clone differs from it by one base. The rearrangement uses TRBV5-1 and TRBJ2-7; 7 bases are a match to TRBD1. The CDR3 runs to 15 residues. CDR1 is SGHRS, CDR2 YFSETQ, per germline. DNA for the CDR3: TGCGCCAGCATGACAGGGTATTATAACTCCGACGAGCAGTACTTC. Protein product: CASMTGYYNSDEQYF. Looking up the rest from reference TRBV5-1 and TRBJ2-7 gives the full variable domain: KAGVTQTPRYLIKTRGQQVTLSCSPISGHRSVSWYQQTPGQGLQFLFEYFSETQRNKGNFPGRFSGRQFSNSRSEMNVSTLELGDSALYLCASMTGYYNSDEQYFGPGTRLTVT.

As for this clonotype: With a much larger clone just one base away, this may be a read error. The chain uses TRBV20-1 and TRBJ2-7; TRBD1 is a possible D gene (6 bases). Trimming removed 7 bases from V and 5 bases from J, with 12 bases in between. Germline CDR1 DFQATT, CDR2 SNEGSKA (reference sequence). This CDR3 contains 11 residues. The DNA for the CDR3 is TGCAGTGTGACAGGTTCCCACGAGCAGTACTTC. It encodes CSVTGSHEQYF.

This rearrangement joins TRBV14 to TRBJ2-5, with 8 bases matching TRBD2. The CDR3 totals 19 residues. Unmatched junction bases numbered 20, after V lost 2 bases and J lost 6 bases. Germline V lookup: CDR1 SGHDN, CDR2 FVKESK. The chain's CDR3 is CASSQRLPWTSRLVKTQYF. The DNA of the CDR3 is TGTGCCAGCAGCCAACGACTCCCCTGGACTAGCCGATTAGTAAAGACCCAGTACTTC.

This clonotype was detected only a few times. The chain has TRBV7-2 and TRBJ2-7, with D unclear. The CDR3 spans 14 residues. In germline, CDR1 is SGHTA, CDR2 FQGNSA. V lost 5 bases and J 4 bases, leaving 15 bases between the germline ends. The CDR3 protein is CASSQMWTNYEQYF. In DNA form, the CDR3 reads TGTGCCAGCAGCCAGATGTGGACGAATTACGAGCAGTACTTC.

This clonotype was seen only a few times. This chain joins TRBV6-2 or TRBV6-3 and TRBJ2-1; no definite D call. The V and J ends lost 2 bases and 4 bases respectively, with 9 bases between them. The V gene's germline CDR1 is MNHEY and CDR2 SVGEGT. This CDR3 contains 14 residues. The CDR3 here is CASSYAQLYNEQFF. Here the CDR3 DNA reads TGTGCCAGCAGTTACGCACAGCTATACAATGAGCAGTTCTTC.

This clonotype came up many times. This chain's CDR3 is CASSLGGGMGYEQYF. The CDR3, as DNA: TGTGCCAGCAGCTTAGGCGGAGGGATGGGTTACGAGCAGTACTTC. The rearrangement links TRBV7-2 to TRBJ2-5, with D possibly being TRBD2 (6 bases). The J call may be wrong; the DNA end is better matched by TRBJ2-7. The CDR3 runs to 15 residues. Germline V CDR1 and CDR2: SGHTA, FQGNSA.

The rearrangement joins TRBV6-5 to TRBJ2-3, with D perhaps TRBD2 (5 bases). Per germline, CDR1 MNHEY and CDR2 SVGAGI. This CDR3 contains 16 residues. V was cut by 6 bases and J by 2 bases, with 18 bases left in between. The CDR3 nucleotides are TGTGCCAGCAGCCCCATGGCCAGCGGTCACACAGATACGCAGTATTTT. Translation: CASSPMASGHTDTQYF.

This clonotype was recorded a few times. The gene calls are TRBV4-3 and TRBJ2-6; 9 bases fit TRBD1. The CDR3 extends over 20 amino acids. CDR1 and CDR2 from the germline V gene are LGHNA and YSLEER. J was trimmed by 0 bases and V by 0 bases; bases with no gene match: 9. This CDR3 reads CASSQEPVRTGASGANVLTF. The CDR3 DNA is TGCGCCAGCAGCCAAGAACCCGTTCGGACAGGGGCCTCTGGGGCCAACGTCCTGACTTTC.

This clonotype showed up many times. The J gene is TRBJ1-1, the V gene TRBV29-1; tentative D call: TRBD1 (6 bases). The CDR3 contains 14 residues. Trimming cost V 3 bases and J 1 base, with 12 bases left between them. Germline V CDR1 and CDR2: SQVTM, ANQGSEA. CDR3 in amino acids: CSVEGAARNTEAFF. In nucleotides, the CDR3 is TGCAGCGTTGAGGGGGCAGCCCGGAACACTGAAGCTTTCTTT.

This sequence joins TRBV4-3 and TRBJ2-5; 8 bases align to TRBD1. The CDR3 consists of 16 residues. V gave up 2 bases and J gave up 11 bases; unmatched junction bases: 16. The germline V gene has CDR1 LGHNA and CDR2 YSLEER. CDR3 coding DNA: TGCGCCAGCAGCCAATCAGCACAGGGGGTTGGCAATGAGCAGTACTTC. It is translated as CASSQSAQGVGNEQYF.

This clonotype was picked up a small number of times. The chain carries TRBV14 and TRBJ2-3, with a weak D call TRBD2 (6 bases). With 2 bases removed from V and 10 bases from J, the gap between germline ends came to 13 bases. Germline CDR1 is SGHDN and CDR2 is FVKESK. CDR3 length equals 13 residues. CDR3 DNA sequence: TGTGCCAGCAGCCAACGCCCTAGCGATTCGCAGTATTTT. This translates into CASSQRPSDSQYF.

This clonotype was observed a few times. The rearrangement links TRBV7-2 to TRBJ2-7, with D perhaps matching TRBD2 (6 bases). The CDR3 spans 15 residues. V shed 2 bases and J shed 3 bases, with 14 bases lying between them. CDR1 and CDR2 from the germline V gene are SGHTA and FQGNSA. CDR3 DNA sequence: TGTGCCAGCAGCTTATCTGGGCTAGCGAACTACGAGCAGTACTTC. It specifies CASSLSGLANYEQYF.

The V call is TRBV20-1, the J call TRBJ2-5; 13 bases map to TRBD2. The germline CDR1 and CDR2 sequences are DFQATT and SNEGSKA (reference sequence). With 6 bases clipped from V and 11 bases from J, the junction kept 18 bases outside the gene matches. The CDR3 runs to 16 residues. CDR3 nucleotides: TGCAGTGCCCCGAATTATAGACTAGCGGGAGGTTCTGAGCAGTACTTC. Its translation: CSAPNYRLAGGSEQYF.

This clonotype turned up a few times. The V and J genes are TRBV18 and TRBJ1-1; D gene uncertain. Germline-derived CDR1 and CDR2 are KGHSH and LQKENI. Between the trimmed V and J ends, which lost 1 base and 1 base, there was a span of 4 bases. CDR3 length: 13 residues. The CDR3 region is CASSPRRNTEAFF. In nucleotides, the CDR3 is TGTGCCAGCTCACCACGGAGGAACACTGAAGCTTTCTTT.